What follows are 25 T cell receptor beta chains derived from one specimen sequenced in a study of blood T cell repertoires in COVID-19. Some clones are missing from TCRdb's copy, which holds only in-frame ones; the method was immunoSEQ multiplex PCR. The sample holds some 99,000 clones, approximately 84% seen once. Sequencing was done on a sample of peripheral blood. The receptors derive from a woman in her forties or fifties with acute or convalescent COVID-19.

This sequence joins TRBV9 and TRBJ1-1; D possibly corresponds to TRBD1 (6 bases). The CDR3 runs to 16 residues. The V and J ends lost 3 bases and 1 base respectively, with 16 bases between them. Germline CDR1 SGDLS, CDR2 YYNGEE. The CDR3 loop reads CASSGPGVLPNTEAFF. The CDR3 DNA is TGTGCCAGCAGCGGGCCAGGGGTGCTTCCGAACACTGAAGCTTTCTTT.

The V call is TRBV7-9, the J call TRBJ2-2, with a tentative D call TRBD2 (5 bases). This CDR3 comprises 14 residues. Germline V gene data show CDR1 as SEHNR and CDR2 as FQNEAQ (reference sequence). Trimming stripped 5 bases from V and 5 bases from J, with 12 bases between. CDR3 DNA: TGTGCCAGCAGCACTGAAAGGGAGACCGGGGAGCTGTTTTTT. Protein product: CASSTERETGELFF.

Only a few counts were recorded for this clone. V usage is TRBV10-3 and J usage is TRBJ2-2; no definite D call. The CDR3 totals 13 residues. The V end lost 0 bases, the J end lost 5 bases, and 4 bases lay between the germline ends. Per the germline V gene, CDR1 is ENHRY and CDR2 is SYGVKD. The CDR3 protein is CAISESRTGELFF. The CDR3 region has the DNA TGTGCCATCAGTGAGTCGAGGACCGGGGAGCTGTTTTTT.

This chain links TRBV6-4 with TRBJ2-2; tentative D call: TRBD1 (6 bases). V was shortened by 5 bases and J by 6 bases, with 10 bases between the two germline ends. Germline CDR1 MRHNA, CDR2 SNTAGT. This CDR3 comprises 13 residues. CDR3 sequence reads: CASSPTGPGELFF. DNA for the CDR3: TGTGCCAGCAGTCCGACAGGTCCCGGGGAGCTGTTTTTT.

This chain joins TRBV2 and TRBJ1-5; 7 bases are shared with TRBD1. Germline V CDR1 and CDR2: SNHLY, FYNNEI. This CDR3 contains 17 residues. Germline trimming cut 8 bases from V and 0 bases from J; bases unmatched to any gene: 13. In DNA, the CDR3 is TGTGCCAGCGGAGACCGGGACAGACGAATTAGCAATCAGCCCCAGCATTTT. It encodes CASGDRDRRISNQPQHF.

CDR3 sequence (DNA): TGCGCCAGCAGCTTGGCCGAGGGAGGGGCCTACAATGAGCAGTTCTTC. Protein sequence: CASSLAEGGAYNEQFF. J is TRBJ2-1 and V is TRBV5-1, with TRBD2 identical over 7 bases. J was trimmed by 2 bases and V by 0 bases; bases with no gene match: 5. Germline V gene lookup returns CDR1 SGHRS and CDR2 YFSETQ. This CDR3 has 16 residues.

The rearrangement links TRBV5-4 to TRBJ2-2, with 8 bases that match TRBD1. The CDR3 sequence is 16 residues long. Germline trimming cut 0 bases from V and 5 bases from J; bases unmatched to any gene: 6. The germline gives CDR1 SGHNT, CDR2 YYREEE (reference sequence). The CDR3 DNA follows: TGTGCCAGCAGCTTGGCCCAGGGGGCAGTAACCGGGGAGCTGTTTTTT. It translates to CASSLAQGAVTGELFF.

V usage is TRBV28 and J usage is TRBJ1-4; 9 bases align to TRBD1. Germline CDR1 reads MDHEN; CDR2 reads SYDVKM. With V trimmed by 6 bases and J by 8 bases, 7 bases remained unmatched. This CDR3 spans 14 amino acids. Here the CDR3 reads CASSSGTGWEKLFF. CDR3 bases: TGTGCCAGCAGCTCCGGGACAGGGTGGGAAAAACTGTTTTTT.

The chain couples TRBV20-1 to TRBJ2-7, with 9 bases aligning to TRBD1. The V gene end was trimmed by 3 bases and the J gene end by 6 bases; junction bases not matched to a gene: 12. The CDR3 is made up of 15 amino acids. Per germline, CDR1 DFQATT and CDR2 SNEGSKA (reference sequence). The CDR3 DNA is TGCAGTGCTAGTGCTGCCGGGACAGGGTCAGGCGAGCAGTACTTC. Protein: CSASAAGTGSGEQYF.

In DNA form, the CDR3 reads TGTGCCAGCAGTAGACAGACGGGCTACGAGCAGTACTTC. Its protein is CASSRQTGYEQYF. The chain couples TRBV2 to TRBJ2-7; maybe TRBD1 (5 bases). Trimming took off 5 bases at V and 3 bases at J, with 11 bases between the two ends. Per the germline V gene, CDR1 is SNHLY and CDR2 is FYNNEI. The CDR3 loop spans 13 amino acids.

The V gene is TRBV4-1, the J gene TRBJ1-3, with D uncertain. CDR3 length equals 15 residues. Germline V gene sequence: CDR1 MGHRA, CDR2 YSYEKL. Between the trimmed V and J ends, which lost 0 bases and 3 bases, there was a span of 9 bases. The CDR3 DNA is TGCGCCAGCAGCCAAGATTCAGGTAGTGGAAACACCATATATTTT. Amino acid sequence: CASSQDSGSGNTIYF.

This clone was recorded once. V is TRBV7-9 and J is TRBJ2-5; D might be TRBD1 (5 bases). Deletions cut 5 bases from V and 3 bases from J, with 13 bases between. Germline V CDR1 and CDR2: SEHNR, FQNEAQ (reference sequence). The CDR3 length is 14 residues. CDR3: CASSETPREETQYF. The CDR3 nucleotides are TGTGCCAGCAGCGAAACACCCAGGGAAGAGACCCAGTACTTC. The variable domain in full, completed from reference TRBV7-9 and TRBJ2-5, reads DTGVSQNPRHKITKRGQNVTFRCDPISEHNRLYWYRQTLGQGPEFLTYFQNEAQLEKSRLLSDRFSAERPKGSFSTLEIQRTEQGDSAMYLCASSETPREETQYFGPGTRLLVL.

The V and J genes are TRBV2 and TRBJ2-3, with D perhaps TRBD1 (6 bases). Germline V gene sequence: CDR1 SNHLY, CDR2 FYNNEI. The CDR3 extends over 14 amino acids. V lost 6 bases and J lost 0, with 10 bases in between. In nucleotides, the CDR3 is TGTGCCAGCAGCCGACAGGTTAGCACAGATACGCAGTATTTT. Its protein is CASSRQVSTDTQYF.

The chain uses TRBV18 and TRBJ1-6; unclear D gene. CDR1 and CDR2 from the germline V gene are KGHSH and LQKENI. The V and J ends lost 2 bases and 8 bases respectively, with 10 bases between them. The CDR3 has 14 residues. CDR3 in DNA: TGTGCCAGCTCACCAACTGTTACCGATTCACCCCTCCACTTT. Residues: CASSPTVTDSPLHF.

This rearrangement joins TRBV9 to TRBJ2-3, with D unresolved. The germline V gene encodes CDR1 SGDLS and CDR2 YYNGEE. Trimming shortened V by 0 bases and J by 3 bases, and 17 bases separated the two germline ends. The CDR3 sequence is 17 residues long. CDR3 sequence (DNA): TGTGCCAGCAGCGTAGGAAGGTACAACAGTCATACAGATACGCAGTATTTT. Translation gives CASSVGRYNSHTDTQYF.

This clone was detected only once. For the CDR3, the DNA is TGTGCCAGCTCACCAGGGCGGACAGGGGGCGCCGATAATTCACCCCTCCACTTT. This gives the protein CASSPGRTGGADNSPLHF. The rearrangement links TRBV18 to TRBJ1-6; 11 bases map to TRBD1. CDR1 and CDR2 from the germline V gene are KGHSH and LQKENI. The length of the CDR3 is 18 residues. V dropped 2 bases and J dropped 5; count of bases not matched to a gene: 8.

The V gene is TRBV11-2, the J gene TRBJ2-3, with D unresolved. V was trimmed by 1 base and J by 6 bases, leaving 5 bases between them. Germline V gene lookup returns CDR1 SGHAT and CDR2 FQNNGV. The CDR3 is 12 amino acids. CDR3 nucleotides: TGTGCCAGCAGCTTAGTGGCTGATACGCAGTATTTT. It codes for CASSLVADTQYF.

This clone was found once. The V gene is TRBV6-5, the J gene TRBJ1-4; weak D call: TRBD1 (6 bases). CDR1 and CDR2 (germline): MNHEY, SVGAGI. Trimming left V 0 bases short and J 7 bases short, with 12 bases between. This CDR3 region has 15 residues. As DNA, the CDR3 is TGTGCCAGCAGTTACTCGACAGGCGGTGGTGAAAAACTGTTTTTT. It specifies CASSYSTGGGEKLFF.

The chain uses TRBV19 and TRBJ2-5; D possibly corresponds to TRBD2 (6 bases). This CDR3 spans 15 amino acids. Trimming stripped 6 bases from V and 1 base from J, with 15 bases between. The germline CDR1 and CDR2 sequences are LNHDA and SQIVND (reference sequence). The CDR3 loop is CASSRSGDVQETQYF. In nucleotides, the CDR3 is TGTGCCAGTAGCCGTAGCGGCGACGTCCAAGAGACCCAGTACTTC.

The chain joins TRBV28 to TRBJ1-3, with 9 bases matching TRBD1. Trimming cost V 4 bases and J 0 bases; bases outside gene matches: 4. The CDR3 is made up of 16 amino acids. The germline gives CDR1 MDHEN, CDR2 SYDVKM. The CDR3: CASSSPGQGSGNTIYF. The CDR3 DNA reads TGTGCCAGCAGTTCGCCGGGACAGGGCTCTGGAAACACCATATATTTT.

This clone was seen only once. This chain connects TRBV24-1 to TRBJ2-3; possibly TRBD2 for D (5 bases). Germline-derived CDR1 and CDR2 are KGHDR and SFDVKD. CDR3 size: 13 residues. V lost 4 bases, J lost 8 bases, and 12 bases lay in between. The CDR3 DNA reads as TGTGCCACCAGTGACGTTTACCGGGGTACGCAGTATTTT. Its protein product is CATSDVYRGTQYF.

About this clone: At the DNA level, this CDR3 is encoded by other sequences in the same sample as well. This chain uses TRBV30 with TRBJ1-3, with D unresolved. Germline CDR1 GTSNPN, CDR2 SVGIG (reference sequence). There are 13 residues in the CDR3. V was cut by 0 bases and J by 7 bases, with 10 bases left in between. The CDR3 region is CAWSVNGRNTIYF. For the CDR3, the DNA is TGTGCCTGGAGTGTGAATGGGAGGAACACCATATATTTT.

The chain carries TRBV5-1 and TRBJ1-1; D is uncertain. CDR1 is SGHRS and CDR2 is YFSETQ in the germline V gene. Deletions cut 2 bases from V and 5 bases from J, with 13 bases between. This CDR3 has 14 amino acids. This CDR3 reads CASSFLSGNTEAFF. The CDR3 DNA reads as TGCGCCAGCAGCTTTCTCTCGGGGAATACTGAAGCTTTCTTT. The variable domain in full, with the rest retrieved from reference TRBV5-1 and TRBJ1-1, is KAGVTQTPRYLIKTRGQQVTLSCSPISGHRSVSWYQQTPGQGLQFLFEYFSETQRNKGNFPGRFSGRQFSNSRSEMNVSTLELGDSALYLCASSFLSGNTEAFFGQGTRLTVV.

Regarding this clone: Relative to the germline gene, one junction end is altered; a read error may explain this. In DNA form, the CDR3 reads TGTGCTAGCAGCTTACACCCCGAAGAGGGGGAGCTGTTTTTT. Translated: CASSLHPEEGELFF. The chain couples TRBV7-7 to TRBJ2-2, with no clear D. Germline V gives CDR1 SSHAT, CDR2 FNYEAQ (reference sequence). The CDR3 length is 14 residues.

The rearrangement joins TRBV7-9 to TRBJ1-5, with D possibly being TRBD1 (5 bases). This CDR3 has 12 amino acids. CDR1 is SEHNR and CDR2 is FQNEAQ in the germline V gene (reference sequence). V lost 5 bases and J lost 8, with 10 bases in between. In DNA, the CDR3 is TGTGCCAGCAGCAGGGACGGGGAGCCCCAGCATTTT. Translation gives CASSRDGEPQHF. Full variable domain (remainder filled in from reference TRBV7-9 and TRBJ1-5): DTGVSQNPRHKITKRGQNVTFRCDPISEHNRLYWYRQTLGQGPEFLTYFQNEAQLEKSRLLSDRFSAERPKGSFSTLEIQRTEQGDSAMYLCASSRDGEPQHFGDGTRLSIL.